The present T cell receptor (beta chain) was sequenced within a study of blood T cell repertoires in COVID-19. Data came from immunoSEQ multiplex PCR; TCRdb stores just in-frame clones and leaves some out. The data show some 59,000 clones, about four fifths seen once. J lost 2 bases, V lost 5 bases, and 9 bases had no gene match. Germline loops: CDR1 LNHDA, CDR2 SQIVND (reference sequence). This CDR3 region has 16 residues. A single count supports this clone. V is TRBV19 and J is TRBJ2-3; 8 bases line up with TRBD2. The sequenced material came from peripheral blood. The receptor's source is a young man with COVID-19, enrolled during active disease. The CDR3 loop reads CASSATGTRDTDTQYF. CDR3 DNA: TGTGCCAGTAGTGCCACCGGGACTAGGGACACAGATACGCAGTATTTT. The full variable domain, rest sourced from reference TRBV19 and TRBJ2-3, is DGGITQSPKYLFRKEGQNVTLSCEQNLNHDAMYWYRQDPGQGLRLIYYSQIVNDFQKGDIAEGYSVSREKKESFPLTVTSAQKNPTAFYLCASSATGTRDTDTQYFGPGTRLTVL.